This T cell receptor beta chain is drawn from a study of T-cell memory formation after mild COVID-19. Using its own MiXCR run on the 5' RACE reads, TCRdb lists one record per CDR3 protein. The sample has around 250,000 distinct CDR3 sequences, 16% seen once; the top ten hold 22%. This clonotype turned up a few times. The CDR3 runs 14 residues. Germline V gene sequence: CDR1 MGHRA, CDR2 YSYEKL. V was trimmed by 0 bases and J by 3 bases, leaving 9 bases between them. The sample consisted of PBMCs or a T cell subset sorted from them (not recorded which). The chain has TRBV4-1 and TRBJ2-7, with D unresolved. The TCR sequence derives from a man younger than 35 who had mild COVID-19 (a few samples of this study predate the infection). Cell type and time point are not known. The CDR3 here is CASSQDVVDYEQYF. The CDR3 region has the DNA TGCGCCAGCAGCCAAGATGTGGTCGACTACGAGCAGTACTTC.